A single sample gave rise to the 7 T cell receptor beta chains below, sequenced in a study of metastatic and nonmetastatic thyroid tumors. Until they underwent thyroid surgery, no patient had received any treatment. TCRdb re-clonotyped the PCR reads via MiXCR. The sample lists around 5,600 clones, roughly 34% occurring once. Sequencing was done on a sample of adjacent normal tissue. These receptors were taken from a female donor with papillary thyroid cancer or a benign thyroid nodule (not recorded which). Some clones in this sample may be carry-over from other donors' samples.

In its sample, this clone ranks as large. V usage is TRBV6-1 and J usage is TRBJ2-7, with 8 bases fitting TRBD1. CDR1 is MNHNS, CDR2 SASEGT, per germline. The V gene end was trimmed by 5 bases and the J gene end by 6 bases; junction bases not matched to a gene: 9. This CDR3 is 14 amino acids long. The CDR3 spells CASSLGQELGEQYF. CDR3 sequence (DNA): TGTGCCAGCAGTTTGGGACAGGAACTGGGCGAGCAGTACTTC.

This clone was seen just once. The CDR3 reads CASSPQGGDTEAFF. CDR3 bases: TGTGCCAGCTCACCTCAGGGGGGGGACACTGAAGCTTTCTTT. The chain links TRBV18 to TRBJ1-1; TRBD1 aligns across 7 bases. The CDR3 sequence is 14 residues long. J gave up 3 bases and V 3 bases, and 4 bases lay outside the gene matches. Per germline, CDR1 KGHSH and CDR2 LQKENI.

The CDR3 loop reads CASSLEVGELFF. In DNA form, the CDR3 reads TGTGCCAGCAGCTTAGAGGTCGGGGAGCTGTTTTTT. The chain joins TRBV11-3 to TRBJ2-2; D unresolved. CDR3 length: 12 amino acids. Germline lookup yields CDR1 SGHNT and CDR2 YENEEA. Trimming removed 0 bases at V and 7 bases at J, with 3 bases between. Full variable domain (remainder filled in from reference TRBV11-3 and TRBJ2-2): EAGVVQSPRYKIIEKKQPVAFWCNPISGHNTLYWYLQNLGQGPELLIRYENEEAVDDSQLPKDRFSAERLKGVDSTLKIQPAELGDSAVYLCASSLEVGELFFGEGSRLTVL.

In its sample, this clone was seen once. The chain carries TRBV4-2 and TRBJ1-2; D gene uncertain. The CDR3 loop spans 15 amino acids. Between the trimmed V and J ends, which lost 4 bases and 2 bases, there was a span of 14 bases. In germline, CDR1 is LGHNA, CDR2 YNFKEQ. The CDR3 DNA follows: TGTGCCAGCAGCCCCTCTACTATGGGGAACTATGGCTACACCTTC. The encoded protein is CASSPSTMGNYGYTF.

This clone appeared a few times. In DNA, the CDR3 is TGTGCCAGCAGTTTATCCGGGACCCAGTACTTC. This encodes CASSLSGTQYF. The chain combines TRBV28 with TRBJ2-5; D gene unclear. Between the trimmed V and J ends, which lost 1 base and 7 bases, there was a span of 4 bases. This CDR3 is 11 amino acids long. Looked up from germline, CDR1 is MDHEN and CDR2 is SYDVKM.

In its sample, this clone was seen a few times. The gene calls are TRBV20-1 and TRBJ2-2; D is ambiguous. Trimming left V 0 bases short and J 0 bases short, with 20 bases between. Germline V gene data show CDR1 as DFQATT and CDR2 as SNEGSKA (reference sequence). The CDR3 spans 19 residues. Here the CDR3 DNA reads TGCAGTGCTAGAGACCCCCATCAGCCCGGCCTCGCGAACACCGGGGAGCTGTTTTTT. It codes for CSARDPHQPGLANTGELFF.

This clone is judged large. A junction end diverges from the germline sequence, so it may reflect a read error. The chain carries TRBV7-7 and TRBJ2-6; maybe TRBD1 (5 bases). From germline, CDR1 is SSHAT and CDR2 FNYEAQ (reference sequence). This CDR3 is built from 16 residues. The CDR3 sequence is CASSPGQASGANVLTF. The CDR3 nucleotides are TGTGCTAGCAGCCCCGGACAAGCCTCTGGGGCCAACGTCCTGACTTTC.